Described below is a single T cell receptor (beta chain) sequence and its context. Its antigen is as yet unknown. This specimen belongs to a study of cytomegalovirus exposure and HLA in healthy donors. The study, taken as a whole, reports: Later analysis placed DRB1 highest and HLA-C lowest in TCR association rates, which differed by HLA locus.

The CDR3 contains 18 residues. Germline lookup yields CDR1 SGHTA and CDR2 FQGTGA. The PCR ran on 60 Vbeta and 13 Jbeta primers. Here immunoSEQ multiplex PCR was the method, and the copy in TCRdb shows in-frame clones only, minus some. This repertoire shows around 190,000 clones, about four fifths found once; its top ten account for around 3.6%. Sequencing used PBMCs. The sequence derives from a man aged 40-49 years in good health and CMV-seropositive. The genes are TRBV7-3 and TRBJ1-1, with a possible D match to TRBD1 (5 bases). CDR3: CAYRSGDWGGVFGTEAFF. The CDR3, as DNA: TGTGCTTATCGATCGGGGGACTGGGGAGGAGTATTTGGCACTGAAGCTTTCTTT.